This T cell receptor (beta chain) was retrieved from a study of control samples from healthy donors and cancer patients. This clone was observed a single time. CDR3 length equals 18 residues. Deletions cut 3 bases from V and 2 bases from J, with 20 bases between. The protocol was immunoSEQ multiplex PCR, while the TCRdb copy is restricted to in-frame clones and leaves out a portion. The sample lists around 100,000 clones, around 89% seen once, with approximately 20% in the top ten. Source material: PBMCs. The chain is built from TRBV23-1 and TRBJ1-5, with D hard to call. TRBV23-1 is an ORF for which the function is uncertain. The origin of this receptor is a man between 60 and 75 years old with lung cancer. Here the CDR3 DNA reads TGCGCCAGCAGTCATCCGGGCCCTCAACCGGAGGGCAATCAGCCCCAGCATTTT. This codes for CASSHPGPQPEGNQPQHF.